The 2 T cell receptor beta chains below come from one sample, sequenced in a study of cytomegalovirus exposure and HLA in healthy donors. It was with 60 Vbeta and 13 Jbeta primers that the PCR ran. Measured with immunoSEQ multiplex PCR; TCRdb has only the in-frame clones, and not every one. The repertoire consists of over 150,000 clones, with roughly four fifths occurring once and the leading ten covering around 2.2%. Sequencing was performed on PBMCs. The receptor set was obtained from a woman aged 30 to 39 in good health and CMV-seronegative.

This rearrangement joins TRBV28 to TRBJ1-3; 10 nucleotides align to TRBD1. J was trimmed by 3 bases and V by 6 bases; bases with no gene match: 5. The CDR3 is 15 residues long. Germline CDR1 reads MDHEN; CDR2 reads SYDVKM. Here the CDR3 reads CASRPGQGFGNTIYF. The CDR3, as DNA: TGTGCCAGCAGACCGGGACAGGGGTTTGGAAACACCATATATTTT.

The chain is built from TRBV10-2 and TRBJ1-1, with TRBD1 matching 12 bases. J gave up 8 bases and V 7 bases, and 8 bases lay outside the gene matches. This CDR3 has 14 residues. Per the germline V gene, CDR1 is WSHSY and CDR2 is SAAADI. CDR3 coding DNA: TGCGCCAGCAATCCGGGACAGGGGGCTAAGGAAGCTTTCTTT. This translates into CASNPGQGAKEAFF.